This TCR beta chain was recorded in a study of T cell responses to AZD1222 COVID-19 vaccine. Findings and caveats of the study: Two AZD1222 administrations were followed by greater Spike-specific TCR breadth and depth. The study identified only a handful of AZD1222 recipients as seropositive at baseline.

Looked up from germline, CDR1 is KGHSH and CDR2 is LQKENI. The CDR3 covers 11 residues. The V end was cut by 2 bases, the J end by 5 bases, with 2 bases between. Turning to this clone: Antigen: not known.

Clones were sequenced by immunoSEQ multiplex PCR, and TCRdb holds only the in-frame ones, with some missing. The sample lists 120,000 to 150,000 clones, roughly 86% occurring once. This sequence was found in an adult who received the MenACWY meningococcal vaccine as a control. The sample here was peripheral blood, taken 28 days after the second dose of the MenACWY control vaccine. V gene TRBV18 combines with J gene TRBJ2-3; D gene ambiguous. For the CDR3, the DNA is TGTGCCAGCTCACCAGTAGATACGCAGTATTTT. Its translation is CASSPVDTQYF.